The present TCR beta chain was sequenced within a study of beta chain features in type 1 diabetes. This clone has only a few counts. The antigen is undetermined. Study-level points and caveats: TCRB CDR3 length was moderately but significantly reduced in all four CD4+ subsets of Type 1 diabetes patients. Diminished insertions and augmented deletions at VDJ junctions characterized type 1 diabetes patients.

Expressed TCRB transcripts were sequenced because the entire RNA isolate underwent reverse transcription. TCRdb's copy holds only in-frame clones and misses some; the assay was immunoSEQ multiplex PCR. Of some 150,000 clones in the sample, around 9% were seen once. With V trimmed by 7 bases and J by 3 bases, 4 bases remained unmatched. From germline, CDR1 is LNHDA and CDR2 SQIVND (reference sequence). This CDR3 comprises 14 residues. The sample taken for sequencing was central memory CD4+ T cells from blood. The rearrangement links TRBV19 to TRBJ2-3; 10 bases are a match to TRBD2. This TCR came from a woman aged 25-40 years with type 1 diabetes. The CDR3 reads CASTLAGETDTQYF. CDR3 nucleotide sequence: TGTGCCAGTACGCTAGCGGGAGAGACAGATACGCAGTATTTT.